This TCR beta chain was found in a study of graft-versus-host responses after intestinal transplantation. For the study at large: Recipients had transplants, and these were multivisceral, liver-intestinal, or isolated intestinal. All recipients were given anti-thymocyte globulin induction, and tacrolimus and steroids were then administered for three to four years.

In the case of this clone: What it binds is not known.

Libraries were prepared by immunoSEQ multiplex PCR; TCRdb keeps only in-frame clonotypes and omits some of them. The sample consists of about 100,000 clones, more than 75% of them appearing once. V dropped 7 bases and J dropped 5 bases, with 20 bases sitting between them. In germline, CDR1 is MNHEY, CDR2 SVGAGI. This CDR3 region has 15 residues. The receptor's source is a human donor who was the organ donor for an intestinal transplant. V is TRBV6-5 and J is TRBJ2-5; D may correspond to TRBD1 or TRBD2 (5 bases each). The sequences come from unstimulated CD4+ T cells sorted from spleen or lymph node cells, collected before transplant. The CDR3 here is CASNPRGRVEETQYF. The CDR3 DNA reads TGTGCCAGCAACCCGAGGGGCCGGGTAGAGGAGACCCAGTACTTC.